Listed below are T cell receptor beta chains from one sample, sequenced in a study of blood T cell repertoires in COVID-19. Method: immunoSEQ multiplex PCR; TCRdb's copy keeps in-frame clones and lacks some. The profile shows roughly 300,000 clones, approximately 83% of them singletons. Sequenced material: peripheral blood. The origin of the receptors is a human donor in a cohort sampled during active COVID-19. The CDR3 runs from the conserved cysteine through the conserved F or W. The order of the fields is CDR3 length, V gene, clone size, D gene, J gene, CDR3 protein, CDR3 DNA. D genes are given only for firm matches. Not every row has a clone size; where given, it reads once, few, many or a size class.

cdr3_length: 15
v_call: TRBV6-5
clone_size: -
d_call: -
j_call: TRBJ2-5
cdr3_aa: CASSPSGVMGETQYF
cdr3_nt: TGTGCCAGCAGCCCCTCAGGGGTAATGGGGGAGACCCAGTACTTC

cdr3_length: 14
v_call: TRBV4-1
clone_size: -
d_call: -
j_call: TRBJ2-2
cdr3_aa: CASSHPSGTGELFF
cdr3_nt: TGCGCCAGCAGCCACCCAAGCGGGACCGGGGAGCTGTTTTTT

cdr3_length: 18
v_call: TRBV27
clone_size: -
d_call: -
j_call: TRBJ2-2
cdr3_aa: CASSLSQADAANTGELFF
cdr3_nt: TGTGCCAGCAGTTTATCACAGGCCGACGCCGCGAACACCGGGGAGCTGTTTTTT

cdr3_length: 14
v_call: TRBV7-8
clone_size: -
d_call: TRBD1
j_call: TRBJ2-7
cdr3_aa: CASSLSDRIYEQYF
cdr3_nt: TGTGCCAGCAGCTTATCGGACAGGATCTACGAGCAGTACTTC

cdr3_length: 13
v_call: TRBV10-3
clone_size: -
d_call: TRBD1
j_call: TRBJ2-7
cdr3_aa: CATRDRDSYEQYF
cdr3_nt: TGTGCCACCCGGGACAGGGACTCCTACGAGCAGTACTTC

cdr3_length: 12
v_call: TRBV9
clone_size: -
d_call: -
j_call: TRBJ2-3
cdr3_aa: CASSVGSDTQYF
cdr3_nt: TGTGCCAGCAGCGTAGGCAGTGATACGCAGTATTTT

cdr3_length: 15
v_call: TRBV5-1
clone_size: -
d_call: TRBD2
j_call: TRBJ2-2
cdr3_aa: CASSSRTSDTGELFF
cdr3_nt: TGCGCCAGCAGCTCCCGCACTAGCGATACCGGGGAGCTGTTTTTT

cdr3_length: 15
v_call: TRBV9
clone_size: -
d_call: -
j_call: TRBJ1-1
cdr3_aa: CASSVTGTGDTEAFF
cdr3_nt: TGTGCCAGCAGCGTCACCGGGACGGGGGACACTGAAGCTTTCTTT

cdr3_length: 14
v_call: TRBV5-4
clone_size: -
d_call: -
j_call: TRBJ2-1
cdr3_aa: CASRPTGRDNEQFF
cdr3_nt: TGTGCCAGCAGACCAACAGGGAGGGACAATGAGCAGTTCTTC

cdr3_length: 14
v_call: TRBV28
clone_size: -
d_call: TRBD1
j_call: TRBJ1-2
cdr3_aa: CAIGKRQGRYGYTF
cdr3_nt: TGTGCCATCGGTAAAAGACAGGGACGCTATGGCTACACCTTC

cdr3_length: 16
v_call: TRBV19
clone_size: -
d_call: TRBD2
j_call: TRBJ2-3
cdr3_aa: CASSTLAGGVKDTQYF
cdr3_nt: TGTGCCAGTAGTACCCTAGCGGGAGGTGTTAAGGATACGCAGTATTTT

cdr3_length: 16
v_call: TRBV27
clone_size: -
d_call: -
j_call: TRBJ1-3
cdr3_aa: CASSSHQGLAGNTIYF
cdr3_nt: TGTGCCAGCAGTTCTCACCAGGGTTTGGCTGGAAACACCATATATTTT

cdr3_length: 14
v_call: TRBV6-1
clone_size: -
d_call: TRBD2
j_call: TRBJ2-7
cdr3_aa: CASSEARTSGPRYF
cdr3_nt: TGTGCCAGCAGTGAAGCCAGGACTAGCGGCCCTCGGTACTTC

cdr3_length: 13
v_call: TRBV7-8
clone_size: -
d_call: -
j_call: TRBJ2-3
cdr3_aa: CASRPSGRGLKYF
cdr3_nt: TGTGCCAGCAGACCCAGCGGCCGGGGTTTAAAGTATTTT

cdr3_length: 14
v_call: TRBV6-2/TRBV6-3
clone_size: -
d_call: -
j_call: TRBJ2-3
cdr3_aa: CASSFRLVTDTQYF
cdr3_nt: TGTGCCAGCAGTTTTCGGCTAGTTACAGATACGCAGTATTTT

cdr3_length: 14
v_call: TRBV15
clone_size: -
d_call: -
j_call: TRBJ2-7
cdr3_aa: CATSREGPGYEQYF
cdr3_nt: TGTGCCACCAGCAGAGAAGGGCCGGGGTACGAGCAGTACTTC

cdr3_length: 15
v_call: TRBV19
clone_size: -
d_call: -
j_call: TRBJ2-7
cdr3_aa: CASSDQSAGRYEQYF
cdr3_nt: TGTGCCAGTAGTGACCAATCGGCGGGGCGGTACGAGCAGTACTTC

cdr3_length: 12
v_call: TRBV19
clone_size: -
d_call: -
j_call: TRBJ2-5
cdr3_aa: CASSIQGKTQYF
cdr3_nt: TGTGCCAGTAGTATTCAGGGGAAGACCCAGTACTTC

cdr3_length: 16
v_call: TRBV7-2
clone_size: -
d_call: TRBD1
j_call: TRBJ1-6
cdr3_aa: CASSQTGNFYNSPLHF
cdr3_nt: TGTGCCAGCAGCCAGACAGGGAATTTCTATAATTCACCCCTCCACTTT

cdr3_length: 16
v_call: TRBV7-2
clone_size: once
d_call: -
j_call: TRBJ2-5
cdr3_aa: CASSPGGGGALETQYF
cdr3_nt: TGTGCCAGCAGCCCAGGTGGTGGGGGGGCTTTGGAGACCCAGTACTTC

cdr3_length: 14
v_call: TRBV7-9
clone_size: -
d_call: -
j_call: TRBJ2-5
cdr3_aa: CASSPQGGLETQYF
cdr3_nt: TGTGCCAGCAGCCCCCAAGGAGGGCTGGAGACCCAGTACTTC

cdr3_length: 16
v_call: TRBV4-3
clone_size: few
d_call: -
j_call: TRBJ2-6
cdr3_aa: CASSQETPSGANVLTF
cdr3_nt: TGCGCCAGCAGCCAAGAAACACCCTCTGGGGCCAACGTCCTGACTTTC

cdr3_length: 14
v_call: TRBV30
clone_size: -
d_call: TRBD2
j_call: TRBJ2-7
cdr3_aa: CAWSYSSGRYEQYF
cdr3_nt: TGTGCCTGGAGCTACTCTAGCGGGAGGTACGAGCAGTACTTC

cdr3_length: 13
v_call: TRBV11-3
clone_size: -
d_call: -
j_call: TRBJ2-3
cdr3_aa: CASSSRTSDTQYF
cdr3_nt: TGTGCCAGCAGCTCCCGGACTTCAGATACGCAGTATTTT

cdr3_length: 17
v_call: TRBV5-1
clone_size: once
d_call: TRBD1
j_call: TRBJ2-7
cdr3_aa: CASSQRDRGVGYYEQYF
cdr3_nt: TGCGCCAGCAGCCAAAGGGACAGGGGAGTAGGCTACTACGAGCAGTACTTC

cdr3_length: 15
v_call: TRBV7-2
clone_size: -
d_call: -
j_call: TRBJ2-1
cdr3_aa: CASSLLDSSYNEQFF
cdr3_nt: TGTGCCAGCAGTTTATTGGACAGCTCCTACAATGAGCAGTTCTTC

cdr3_length: 14
v_call: TRBV19
clone_size: -
d_call: -
j_call: TRBJ1-2
cdr3_aa: CASRPGAAGYGYTF
cdr3_nt: TGTGCCAGTAGACCAGGGGCCGCAGGCTATGGCTACACCTTC

cdr3_length: 12
v_call: TRBV24-1
clone_size: -
d_call: -
j_call: TRBJ2-5
cdr3_aa: CATSDQGETQYF
cdr3_nt: TGTGCCACCAGTGATCAGGGGGAGACCCAGTACTTC

cdr3_length: 13
v_call: TRBV6-6
clone_size: -
d_call: TRBD1
j_call: TRBJ2-7
cdr3_aa: CASRPGQLYEQYF
cdr3_nt: TGTGCCAGCAGACCGGGACAGCTCTACGAGCAGTACTTC

cdr3_length: 13
v_call: TRBV12-3/TRBV12-4
clone_size: -
d_call: -
j_call: TRBJ1-5
cdr3_aa: CASSLGENQPQHF
cdr3_nt: TGTGCCAGCAGTTTAGGGGAGAATCAGCCCCAGCATTTT

cdr3_length: 17
v_call: TRBV7-9
clone_size: -
d_call: TRBD2
j_call: TRBJ2-1
cdr3_aa: CASSFPQTSGFYNEQFF
cdr3_nt: TGTGCCAGCAGCTTTCCTCAGACTAGCGGTTTCTACAATGAGCAGTTCTTC

cdr3_length: 15
v_call: TRBV9
clone_size: -
d_call: TRBD2
j_call: TRBJ2-1
cdr3_aa: CASSVLAERYNEQFF
cdr3_nt: TGTGCCAGCAGCGTGCTAGCGGAACGCTACAATGAGCAGTTCTTC

cdr3_length: 14
v_call: TRBV6-2/TRBV6-3
clone_size: -
d_call: -
j_call: TRBJ2-7
cdr3_aa: CASSWGVPIYEQYF
cdr3_nt: TGTGCCAGCAGTTGGGGGGTGCCGATCTACGAGCAGTACTTC

cdr3_length: 12
v_call: TRBV15
clone_size: few
d_call: -
j_call: TRBJ1-5
cdr3_aa: CATSTGDQPQHF
cdr3_nt: TGTGCCACCAGCACGGGGGATCAGCCCCAGCATTTT

cdr3_length: 17
v_call: TRBV3-1/TRBV3-2
clone_size: -
d_call: TRBD1
j_call: TRBJ1-1
cdr3_aa: CASSQIKGGTGDTEAFF
cdr3_nt: TGTGCCAGCAGCCAAATCAAGGGCGGGACAGGTGACACTGAAGCTTTCTTT

cdr3_length: 13
v_call: TRBV12-3/TRBV12-4
clone_size: -
d_call: -
j_call: TRBJ2-7
cdr3_aa: CASSRDSSYEQYF
cdr3_nt: TGTGCCAGCTCACGTGACAGCTCCTACGAGCAGTACTTC

cdr3_length: 17
v_call: TRBV4-3
clone_size: -
d_call: -
j_call: TRBJ2-6
cdr3_aa: CASSQAGLGSGANVLTF
cdr3_nt: TGCGCCAGCAGCCAGGCAGGGCTGGGCTCTGGGGCCAACGTCCTGACTTTC

cdr3_length: 15
v_call: TRBV9
clone_size: -
d_call: -
j_call: TRBJ1-1
cdr3_aa: CASSVVPAAGTEAFF
cdr3_nt: TGTGCCAGCAGCGTAGTTCCGGCAGCGGGGACTGAAGCTTTCTTT

cdr3_length: 14
v_call: TRBV25-1
clone_size: once
d_call: -
j_call: TRBJ2-1
cdr3_aa: CASSEAGAYNEQFF
cdr3_nt: TGTGCCAGCAGTGAAGCGGGGGCTTACAATGAGCAGTTCTTC

cdr3_length: 16
v_call: TRBV28
clone_size: once
d_call: -
j_call: TRBJ2-5
cdr3_aa: CASSYSRGTVQETQYF
cdr3_nt: TGTGCCAGCAGTTACTCCCGCGGGACAGTTCAAGAGACCCAGTACTTC

cdr3_length: 13
v_call: TRBV29-1
clone_size: -
d_call: -
j_call: TRBJ1-1
cdr3_aa: CSAQQFMNTEAFF
cdr3_nt: TGCAGCGCCCAACAGTTCATGAACACTGAAGCTTTCTTT

cdr3_length: 16
v_call: TRBV24-1
clone_size: -
d_call: TRBD1
j_call: TRBJ2-3
cdr3_aa: CATSETGQGDTDTQYF
cdr3_nt: TGTGCCACCAGTGAGACGGGACAGGGGGACACAGATACGCAGTATTTT

cdr3_length: 15
v_call: TRBV19
clone_size: once
d_call: TRBD1
j_call: TRBJ2-6
cdr3_aa: CASSTRGPGANVLTF
cdr3_nt: TGTGCCAGTAGTACAAGGGGGCCCGGGGCCAACGTCCTGACTTTC

cdr3_length: 12
v_call: TRBV6-5
clone_size: -
d_call: -
j_call: TRBJ1-1
cdr3_aa: CASRGGSTEAFF
cdr3_nt: TGTGCCTCACGGGGAGGTTCCACTGAAGCTTTCTTT

cdr3_length: 13
v_call: TRBV19
clone_size: -
d_call: -
j_call: TRBJ2-7
cdr3_aa: CATLGVTGNEQYF
cdr3_nt: TGTGCCACCCTGGGGGTGACAGGAAACGAGCAGTACTTC

cdr3_length: 16
v_call: TRBV7-9
clone_size: -
d_call: -
j_call: TRBJ2-7
cdr3_aa: CASSSPPEAPGHEQYF
cdr3_nt: TGTGCCAGCAGTTCTCCCCCGGAGGCCCCTGGGCACGAGCAGTACTTC

cdr3_length: 15
v_call: TRBV21-1
clone_size: -
d_call: -
j_call: TRBJ2-4
cdr3_aa: CASSKVRLAKNIQYF
cdr3_nt: TGTGCCAGCAGCAAAGTCCGACTAGCCAAAAACATTCAGTACTTC

cdr3_length: 15
v_call: TRBV6-5
clone_size: few
d_call: -
j_call: TRBJ2-1
cdr3_aa: CATQLSPGTYNEQFF
cdr3_nt: TGTGCCACCCAGTTATCCCCGGGTACCTACAATGAGCAGTTCTTC